One sample yielded the 29 T cell receptor beta chains listed below, sequenced in a study of fetal regulatory T cell absence and autoimmunity. Sequencing was performed with immunoSEQ multiplex PCR; in TCRdb, only in-frame clones are kept and a portion is missing. The table lists about 95,000 clones, 72% of them singletons. Input material: pancreas tissue. The receptors originated from a male donor with IPEX syndrome.

This chain connects TRBV16 to TRBJ2-3; possibly TRBD2 for D (6 bases). Trimming pared 0 bases from V and 9 bases from J, leaving 25 bases between. CDR3 length: 18 residues. Looked up from germline, CDR1 is KGHSY and CDR2 is FQNENV. The CDR3 region is CASSQSKEVRGLIVTQYF. In DNA, the CDR3 is TGTGCCAGCAGCCAATCCAAAGAGGTGCGGGGTCTAATTGTGACGCAGTATTTT.

This chain joins TRBV19 and TRBJ1-6; no clear D gene. Trimming took 3 bases from V and 9 from J, leaving 6 bases between them. CDR1 and CDR2 (germline): LNHDA, SQIVND (reference sequence). CDR3 size: 12 residues. This CDR3 reads CASSIRRSPLHF. The CDR3 region has the DNA TGTGCCAGTAGTATTCGGCGTTCACCCCTCCACTTT. Supplemented by reference TRBV19 and TRBJ1-6, the full variable domain reads DGGITQSPKYLFRKEGQNVTLSCEQNLNHDAMYWYRQDPGQGLRLIYYSQIVNDFQKGDIAEGYSVSREKKESFPLTVTSAQKNPTAFYLCASSIRRSPLHFGNGTRLTVT.

This chain links TRBV4-1 with TRBJ1-1, with no clear D. The CDR3 extends over 16 amino acids. V lost 1 base and J lost 0, with 12 bases in between. The germline V gene has CDR1 MGHRA and CDR2 YSYEKL. Here the CDR3 reads CASSQVHRLMNTEAFF. DNA for the CDR3: TGCGCCAGCAGCCAAGTGCACAGACTTATGAACACTGAAGCTTTCTTT.

V and J are TRBV6-5 and TRBJ2-1; D gene uncertain. V lost 10 bases to trimming and J lost 7 bases, with 14 bases between them. The CDR3 extends over 12 amino acids. Germline V gene lookup returns CDR1 MNHEY and CDR2 SVGAGI. CDR3 residues: CATHTFKNEQFF. The CDR3 DNA follows: TGTGCCACCCACACGTTCAAAAATGAGCAGTTCTTC.

V gene TRBV2 combines with J gene TRBJ1-2; D may be TRBD1 (5 bases). The CDR3 is 13 residues long. Germline assignment: CDR1 SNHLY and CDR2 FYNNEI. Trimming pared 4 bases from V and 8 bases from J, leaving 14 bases between. The CDR3: CASSGSFGGGYTF. CDR3 in DNA: TGTGCCAGCAGTGGATCTTTTGGGGGGGGCTACACCTTC.

The chain has TRBV7-8 and TRBJ1-6; D gene unclear. The V gene's germline CDR1 is SGHVS and CDR2 FQNEAQ. V lost 1 base and J lost 5, with 18 bases in between. The CDR3 covers 18 residues. The CDR3 region is CASSLEAVGPSNNSPLHF. CDR3 DNA sequence: TGTGCCAGCAGCTTAGAAGCGGTGGGCCCGTCCAATAATTCACCCCTCCACTTT.

The gene calls are TRBV11-2 and TRBJ2-2, with 12 bases matching TRBD2. The V gene end was trimmed by 2 bases and the J gene end by 7 bases; junction bases not matched to a gene: 5. Germline V gene data show CDR1 as SGHAT and CDR2 as FQNNGV. The CDR3 has 16 residues. The CDR3 nucleotides read TGTGCCAGCAGCTTAAAAGGACTAGCGGGATTCGGGGAGCTGTTTTTT. It codes for CASSLKGLAGFGELFF.

The chain is built from TRBV4-1 and TRBJ1-5; D not resolved. CDR3 length equals 13 residues. The V end lost 2 bases, the J end lost 6 bases, and 8 bases lay between the germline ends. Germline V lookup: CDR1 MGHRA, CDR2 YSYEKL. CDR3 sequence: CASSQWVGQPQHF. In DNA form, the CDR3 reads TGCGCCAGCAGCCAATGGGTCGGTCAGCCCCAGCATTTT.

The chain is built from TRBV5-1 and TRBJ1-1, with D possibly TRBD1 on 5 matching bases. Germline values: CDR1 SGHRS, CDR2 YFSETQ. The CDR3 runs to 14 residues. The V gene lost 2 bases and the J gene lost 5 bases, with 13 bases spanning the gap. The CDR3 here is CASSFRGEETEAFF. The CDR3 nucleotides are TGCGCCAGCAGCTTTCGAGGGGAAGAAACTGAAGCTTTCTTT.

This clone appeared a few times. The CDR3 spells CASRDLARFTDTQYF. The CDR3 bases are TGTGCCAGCAGGGATTTGGCGAGGTTCACAGATACGCAGTATTTT. This chain joins TRBV2 and TRBJ2-3; no reliable D call. Trimming took off 6 bases at V and 2 bases at J, with 15 bases between the two ends. The CDR3 contains 15 residues. Germline CDR1 and CDR2: SNHLY and FYNNEI.

V and J are TRBV5-6 and TRBJ2-5, with D hard to call. From germline, CDR1 is SGHDT and CDR2 YYEEEE. This CDR3 has 15 residues. Trimming removed 4 bases from V and 1 base from J, with 14 bases in between. The CDR3 nucleotides read TGTGCCAGCAGCAGACCTTGGGCAGGCCAAGAGACCCAGTACTTC. It encodes CASSRPWAGQETQYF.

The DNA for the CDR3 is TGTGCCTGGAGTGTACTGACAGGGGGCTATGGCTACACCTTC. Amino acid sequence: CAWSVLTGGYGYTF. The V and J genes are TRBV30 and TRBJ1-2; 9 bases fit TRBD1. The CDR3 sequence is 14 residues long. CDR1 is GTSNPN, CDR2 SVGIG, per germline (reference sequence). Germline trimming cut 0 bases from V and 4 bases from J; bases unmatched to any gene: 3.

The chain links TRBV5-1 to TRBJ2-5; TRBD2 matches 12 bases. V was clipped by 2 bases and J by 5 bases; unmatched bases: 4. The CDR3 extends over 15 amino acids. In germline, CDR1 is SGHRS, CDR2 YFSETQ. The CDR3 DNA follows: TGCGCCAGCAGCTTCTGGCTAGCGGGGGGGGAGACCCAGTACTTC. This codes for CASSFWLAGGETQYF.

The chain uses TRBV21-1 and TRBJ1-3; TRBD1 is the table's D call, not checked against the DNA. TRBV21-1 is a known pseudogene. CDR3 length: 14 amino acids. CDR3: CASSKDNSGNTIYF. The CDR3 DNA sequence: TGTGCCAGCAGCAAGGACAACTCTGGAAACACCATATATTTT.

The chain carries TRBV11-3 and TRBJ2-1; D might be TRBD1 (5 bases). This CDR3 is 14 amino acids long. V was trimmed by 1 base and J by 9 bases, leaving 13 bases between them. Germline V CDR1 and CDR2: SGHNT, YENEEA. The DNA for the CDR3 is TGTGCCAGCAGCTTAGTGGGGCCTTCGGGTGAGCAGTTCTTC. Its protein product is CASSLVGPSGEQFF. Variable domain in full (rest from reference TRBV11-3 and TRBJ2-1): EAGVVQSPRYKIIEKKQPVAFWCNPISGHNTLYWYLQNLGQGPELLIRYENEEAVDDSQLPKDRFSAERLKGVDSTLKIQPAELGDSAVYLCASSLVGPSGEQFFGPGTRLTVL.

This clone appeared a few times. The V and J genes are TRBV27 and TRBJ1-1, with D unclear. In germline, CDR1 is MNHEY, CDR2 SMNVEV (reference sequence). Trimming pared 3 bases from V and 6 bases from J, leaving 8 bases between. This CDR3 is built from 12 residues. The CDR3 coding sequence is TGTGCCAGCAGTTTCCCAGAGGCTGAAGCTTTCTTT. Translation: CASSFPEAEAFF.

V and J are TRBV5-1 and TRBJ2-7, with TRBD1 matching 8 bases. V trimming: 4 bases; J trimming: 7 bases; junction bases outside the gene matches: 10. The CDR3 runs to 14 residues. CDR1 is SGHRS and CDR2 is YFSETQ in the germline V gene. The CDR3 nucleotides are TGCGCCAGCAGCCCCGGGACAGGACGGGGGGAGCAGTACTTC. It translates to CASSPGTGRGEQYF.

The chain is built from TRBV6-5 and TRBJ2-7; 11 bases align to TRBD2. After removal of 6 bases from V and 2 bases from J, the junction contained 3 bases not matched to a gene. Germline V gives CDR1 MNHEY, CDR2 SVGAGI. CDR3 length equals 14 residues. CDR3 in amino acids: CASSSGLAAYEQYF. CDR3 nucleotides: TGTGCCAGCAGCTCGGGACTAGCGGCCTACGAGCAGTACTTC.

This rearrangement joins TRBV10-1 to TRBJ2-1; D is possibly TRBD2 (7 bases). The CDR3 runs to 12 residues. V was cut by 3 bases and J by 15 bases, with 15 bases left in between. Germline-derived CDR1 and CDR2 are WNHNN and SYGVQD (reference sequence). CDR3 DNA sequence: TGCGCCAGCAGTGATTGGGACGGGGGGCTGTTCTTC. Amino acid sequence: CASSDWDGGLFF.

The chain combines TRBV6-1 with TRBJ2-2; D possibly corresponds to TRBD2 (6 bases). Germline V gene lookup returns CDR1 MNHNS and CDR2 SASEGT. The CDR3 is 13 residues long. Trimming cost V 0 bases and J 8 bases, with 7 bases left between them. The CDR3 coding sequence is TGTGCCAGCAGTGAAGCTGGGACTGGGGAGCTGTTTTTT. It is translated as CASSEAGTGELFF.

The V gene is TRBV6-1, the J gene TRBJ1-3; D gene uncertain. The V end was cut by 6 bases, the J end by 5 bases, with 8 bases between. This CDR3 spans 12 amino acids. CDR1 and CDR2 from the germline V gene are MNHNS and SASEGT. The CDR3 DNA reads TGTGCCAGCAGCCCCCGGAGAAACACCATATATTTT. Encoded protein: CASSPRRNTIYF.

V gene TRBV13 combines with J gene TRBJ2-7; 8 nucleotides agree with TRBD1. The CDR3 loop spans 13 amino acids. Germline CDR1 reads PRHDT; CDR2 reads FYEKMQ (reference sequence). Losses at the gene ends were 6 bases for V and 13 bases for J; bases not matched to a gene: 14. In DNA, the CDR3 is TGTGCCAGCAGTGCCCAGGGGGCGCTTTACAGATACTTC. It yields the protein CASSAQGALYRYF.

J is TRBJ2-3 and V is TRBV10-3; 11 nucleotides align to TRBD2. With 6 bases clipped from V and 0 bases from J, the junction kept 11 bases outside the gene matches. This CDR3 is built from 18 residues. The germline gives CDR1 ENHRY, CDR2 SYGVKD. The CDR3 DNA sequence: TGTGCCATCAGGGGCGGACTAGCGGGCCCCCATAGCACAGATACGCAGTATTTT. It yields the protein CAIRGGLAGPHSTDTQYF.

This chain uses TRBV5-6 with TRBJ2-7; D uncertain. This CDR3 is built from 13 residues. Trimming removed 4 bases from V and 1 base from J, with 9 bases in between. Germline V gene sequence: CDR1 SGHDT, CDR2 YYEEEE. The CDR3 nucleotides are TGTGCCAGCAGCCCCCCACGGTCCTACGAGCAGTACTTC. Encoded protein: CASSPPRSYEQYF.

This clone was picked up a small number of times. The rearrangement uses TRBV18 and TRBJ2-3; D ambiguous. The length of the CDR3 is 14 residues. From germline, CDR1 is KGHSH and CDR2 LQKENI. The V end was cut by 0 bases, the J end by 2 bases, with 6 bases between. The CDR3 nucleotides are TGTGCCAGCTCACCACCCTCATACACAGATACGCAGTATTTT. Its protein product is CASSPPSYTDTQYF.

This chain uses TRBV6-5 with TRBJ2-7, with unresolved D. The CDR3 runs to 13 residues. Germline lookup yields CDR1 MNHEY and CDR2 SVGAGI. Trimming stripped 2 bases from V and 1 base from J, with 6 bases between. The CDR3 nucleotides are TGTGCCAGCAGTTACCGCCATTCCTACGAGCAGTACTTC. Translation: CASSYRHSYEQYF.

This clone was seen once. V and J are TRBV19 and TRBJ2-3; D could derive from TRBD1 or TRBD2 (6 bases each). Germline CDR1 LNHDA, CDR2 SQIVND (reference sequence). The CDR3 is made up of 17 amino acids. Trimming took 0 bases from V and 2 from J, leaving 15 bases between them. CDR3 DNA: TGTGCCAGTAGTATAGATGGGGGCGGCGGGGTCACAGATACGCAGTATTTT. This translates into CASSIDGGGGVTDTQYF.

The chain recombines TRBV6-5 with TRBJ2-7, with D maybe TRBD2 (6 bases). This CDR3 comprises 12 residues. Between the trimmed V and J ends, which lost 7 bases and 4 bases, there was a span of 11 bases. Germline-derived CDR1 and CDR2 are MNHEY and SVGAGI. The CDR3 sequence: CASKGGRYEQYF. CDR3 bases: TGTGCCAGCAAAGGAGGGCGGTACGAGCAGTACTTC.

V is TRBV7-6 and J is TRBJ2-7, with D perhaps TRBD1 (6 bases). V gave up 6 bases and J gave up 3 bases, with 12 bases separating them. The CDR3 is 13 residues long. In germline, CDR1 is SGHVS, CDR2 FNYEAQ. For the CDR3, the DNA is TGTGCCAGCAGGGGGGCGCCCGACTACGAGCAGTACTTC. This translates into CASRGAPDYEQYF.